This T cell receptor beta chain originates from a study of T cell responses to AZD1222 COVID-19 vaccine. Findings and limits, study-wide: Spike-specific TCRs gained breadth and depth after people received two AZD1222 doses. The donor cohort was predominantly white British with a female majority, and clonal diversity may have been underestimated.

Some second doses came at about 4 weeks and others at about 12 weeks; these were pooled. Germline loops: CDR1 GTSNPN, CDR2 SVGIG (reference sequence). Trimming pared 3 bases from V and 0 bases from J, leaving 11 bases between. This CDR3 comprises 14 residues. The method was immunoSEQ multiplex PCR; TCRdb's version includes in-frame clones alone and lacks a portion of them. The data show 90,000 to 110,000 clones, 89% seen once. Concerning this clone: The antigen is undetermined.

V and J are TRBV30 and TRBJ1-2; tentative D call: TRBD1 (6 bases). The receptor was isolated from an adult who received the AZD1222 COVID-19 vaccine. Specimen: peripheral blood, collected 28 days after the second AZD1222 dose. The CDR3 DNA follows: TGTGCCTGGAGGCCGACAGGACCTAACTATGGCTACACCTTC. Its protein product is CAWRPTGPNYGYTF.